The present entry profiles one TCR beta chain with its context. These data are taken from a study of a mutant IDH1 vaccine in newly diagnosed glioma. Study details: The treated population exhibited a male proportion of roughly 60%, a female proportion of roughly 40%, and a mean age of 40.4 years. Before enrollment, the patients had been treated with radiotherapy alone, temozolomide alone, or both together. Most of them had received both.

Only in-frame clones appear in the TCRdb table, and some are missing; sequencing was by immunoSEQ multiplex PCR. The sample carries about 92,000 clones, about four fifths recorded once. Stated time point: baseline, week 1 (first vaccination visit). Treatment in this sample: pre-vaccination baseline after standard-of-care therapy. Donors had new WHO grade 3 or 4 IDH1-mutant, ATRX-lost astrocytomas. Germline CDR1 SGDLS, CDR2 YYNGEE. CDR3 size: 19 residues. The V segment lost 0 bases and the J segment 0 bases; nucleotides outside the gene matches: 9. The V gene is TRBV9, the J gene TRBJ2-3; 11 bases match TRBD2. This clonotype originated in a woman in her fifties or sixties with glioma. The source material was PBMCs, sampled from a glioma patient treated with radiotherapy, temozolomide or both. The CDR3 protein is CASSVEGTSGTTSTDTQYF. The DNA of the CDR3 is TGTGCCAGCAGCGTAGAAGGGACTAGCGGTACCACTAGCACAGATACGCAGTATTTT.